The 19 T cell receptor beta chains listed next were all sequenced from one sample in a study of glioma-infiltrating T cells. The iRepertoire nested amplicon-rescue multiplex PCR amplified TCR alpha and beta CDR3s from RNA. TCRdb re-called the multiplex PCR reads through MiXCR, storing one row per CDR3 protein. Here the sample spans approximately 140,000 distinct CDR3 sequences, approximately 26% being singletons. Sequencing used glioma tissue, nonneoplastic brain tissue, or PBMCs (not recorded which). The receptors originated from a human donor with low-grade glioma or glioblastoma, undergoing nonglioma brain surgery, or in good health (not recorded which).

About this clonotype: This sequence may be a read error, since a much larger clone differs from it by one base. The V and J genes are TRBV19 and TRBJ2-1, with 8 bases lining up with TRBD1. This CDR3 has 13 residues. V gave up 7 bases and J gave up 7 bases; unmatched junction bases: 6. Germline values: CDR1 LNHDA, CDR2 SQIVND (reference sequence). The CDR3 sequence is CASTDRVGNEQFF. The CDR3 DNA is TGTGCCAGTACGGACAGGGTAGGGAATGAGCAGTTCTTC. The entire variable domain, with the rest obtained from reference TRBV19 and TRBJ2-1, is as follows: DGGITQSPKYLFRKEGQNVTLSCEQNLNHDAMYWYRQDPGQGLRLIYYSQIVNDFQKGDIAEGYSVSREKKESFPLTVTSAQKNPTAFYLCASTDRVGNEQFFGPGTRLTVL.

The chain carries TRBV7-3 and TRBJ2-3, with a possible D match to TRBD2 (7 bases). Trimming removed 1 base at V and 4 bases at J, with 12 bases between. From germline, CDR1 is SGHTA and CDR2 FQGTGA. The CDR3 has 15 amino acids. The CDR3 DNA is TGTGCCAGCAGCTTAAAAGGGGGGGGCCCAGATACGCAGTATTTT. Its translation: CASSLKGGGPDTQYF.

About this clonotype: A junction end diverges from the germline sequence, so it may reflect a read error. DNA for the CDR3: TGCGCCAGCGGCCAACGAGGACAGGGCTCCTATGGCTACACCTTC. It specifies CASGQRGQGSYGYTF. This sequence joins TRBV4-1 and TRBJ1-2; the match to TRBD1 covers 8 bases. The CDR3 extends over 15 amino acids. CDR1 and CDR2 from the germline V gene are MGHRA and YSYEKL.

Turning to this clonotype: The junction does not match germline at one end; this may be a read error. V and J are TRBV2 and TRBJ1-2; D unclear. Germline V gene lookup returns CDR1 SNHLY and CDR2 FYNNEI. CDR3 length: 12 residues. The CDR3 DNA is TGTTCCAGCAGTGCGGAGTCCCAGGGCTACACCTTC. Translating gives CSSSAESQGYTF. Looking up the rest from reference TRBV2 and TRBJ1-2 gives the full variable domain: EPEVTQTPSHQVTQMGQEVILRCVPISNHLYFYWYRQILGQKVEFLVSFYNNEISEKSEIFDDQFSVERPDGSNFTLKIRSTKLEDSAMYFCSSSAESQGYTFGSGTRLTVV.

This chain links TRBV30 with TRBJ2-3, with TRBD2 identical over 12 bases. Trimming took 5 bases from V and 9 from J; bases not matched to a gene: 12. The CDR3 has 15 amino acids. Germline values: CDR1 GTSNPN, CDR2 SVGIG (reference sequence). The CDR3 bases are TGTGCCTGGGTTGGACTAGCGGGGCCTTCCACCACGCAGTATTTT. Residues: CAWVGLAGPSTTQYF.

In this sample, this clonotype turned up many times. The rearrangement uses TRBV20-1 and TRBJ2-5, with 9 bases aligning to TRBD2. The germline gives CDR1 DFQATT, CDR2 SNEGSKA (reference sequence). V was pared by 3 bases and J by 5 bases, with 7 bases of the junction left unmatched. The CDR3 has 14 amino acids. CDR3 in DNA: TGCAGTGCTAGGGGACTAGCCCCTTGGGAGACCCAGTACTTC. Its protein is CSARGLAPWETQYF.

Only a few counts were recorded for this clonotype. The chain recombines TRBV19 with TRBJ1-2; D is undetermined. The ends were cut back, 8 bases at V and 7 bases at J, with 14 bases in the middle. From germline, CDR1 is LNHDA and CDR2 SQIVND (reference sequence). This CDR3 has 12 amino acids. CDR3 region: CASSELPAGYTF. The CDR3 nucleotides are TGTGCCAGTTCGGAGCTACCCGCTGGCTACACCTTC.

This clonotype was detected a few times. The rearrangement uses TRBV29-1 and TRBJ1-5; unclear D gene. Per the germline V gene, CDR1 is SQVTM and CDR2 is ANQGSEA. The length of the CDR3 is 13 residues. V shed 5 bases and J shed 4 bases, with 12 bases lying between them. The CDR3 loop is CSVSNSRNQPQHF. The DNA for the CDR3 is TGCAGCGTTTCGAACAGCAGAAATCAGCCCCAGCATTTT.

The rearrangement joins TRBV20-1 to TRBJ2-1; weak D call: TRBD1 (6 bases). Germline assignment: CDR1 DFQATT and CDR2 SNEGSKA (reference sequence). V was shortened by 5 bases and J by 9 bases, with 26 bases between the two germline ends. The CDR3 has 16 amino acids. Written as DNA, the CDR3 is TGCAGTGCTCCTATGGCTGCGACAGGCCTTGGGGGTGAGCAGTTCTTC. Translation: CSAPMAATGLGGEQFF.

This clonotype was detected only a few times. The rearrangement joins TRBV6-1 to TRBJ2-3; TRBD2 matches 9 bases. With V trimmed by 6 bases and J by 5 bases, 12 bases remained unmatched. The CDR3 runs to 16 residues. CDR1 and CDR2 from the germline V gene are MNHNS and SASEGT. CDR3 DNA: TGTGCCAGCAGAGCCTCCGGCGGGGGGGCCGGAGATACGCAGTATTTT. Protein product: CASRASGGGAGDTQYF.

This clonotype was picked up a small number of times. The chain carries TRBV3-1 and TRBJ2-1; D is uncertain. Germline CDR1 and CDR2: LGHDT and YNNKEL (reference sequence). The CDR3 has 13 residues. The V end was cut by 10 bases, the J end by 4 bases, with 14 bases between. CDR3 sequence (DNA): TGTGCCACCCAACACGTGTTGTACAATGAGCAGTTCTTC. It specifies CATQHVLYNEQFF.

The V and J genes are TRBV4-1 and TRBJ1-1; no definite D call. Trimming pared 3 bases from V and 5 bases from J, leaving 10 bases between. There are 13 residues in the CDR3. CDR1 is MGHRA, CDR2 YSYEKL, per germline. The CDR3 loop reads CASSHALGTEAFF. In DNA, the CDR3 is TGCGCCAGCAGCCACGCCCTTGGGACTGAAGCTTTCTTT.

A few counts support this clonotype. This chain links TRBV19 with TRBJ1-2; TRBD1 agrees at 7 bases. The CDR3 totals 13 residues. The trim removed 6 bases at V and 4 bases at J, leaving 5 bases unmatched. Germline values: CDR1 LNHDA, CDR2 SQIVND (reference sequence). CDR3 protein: CASSGQAAYGYTF. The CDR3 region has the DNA TGTGCCAGTAGCGGACAGGCAGCCTATGGCTACACCTTC.

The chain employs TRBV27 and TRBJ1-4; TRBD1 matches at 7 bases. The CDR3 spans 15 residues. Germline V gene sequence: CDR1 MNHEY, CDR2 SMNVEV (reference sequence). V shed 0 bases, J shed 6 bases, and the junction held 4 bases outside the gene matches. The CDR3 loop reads CASSLSGTGDEKLFF. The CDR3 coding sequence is TGTGCCAGCAGTTTATCGGGAACAGGGGATGAAAAACTGTTTTTT.

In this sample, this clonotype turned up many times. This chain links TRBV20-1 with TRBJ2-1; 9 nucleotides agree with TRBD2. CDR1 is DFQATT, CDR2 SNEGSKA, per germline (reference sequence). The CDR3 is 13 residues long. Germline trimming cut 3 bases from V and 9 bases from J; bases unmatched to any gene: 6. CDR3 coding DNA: TGCAGTGCTAGTCGCGGGGGGGCGAGTGAGCAGTTCTTC. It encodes CSASRGGASEQFF.

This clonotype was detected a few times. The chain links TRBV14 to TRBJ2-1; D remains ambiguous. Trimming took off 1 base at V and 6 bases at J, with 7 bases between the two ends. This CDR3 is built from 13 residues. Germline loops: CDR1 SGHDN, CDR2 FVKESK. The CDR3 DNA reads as TGTGCCAGCAGCCAAGCCGGGTTCAATGAGCAGTTCTTC. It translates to CASSQAGFNEQFF.

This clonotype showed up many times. The CDR3 here is CASTTGQGWAGELFF. CDR3 in DNA: TGTGCCAGCACGACCGGACAGGGTTGGGCCGGGGAGCTGTTTTTT. J is TRBJ2-2 and V is TRBV6-1; 8 nucleotides match TRBD1. Germline CDR1 reads MNHNS; CDR2 reads SASEGT. CDR3 length equals 15 residues. Trimming at V came to 7 bases and at J to 6 bases, leaving 10 bases not matched to a gene.

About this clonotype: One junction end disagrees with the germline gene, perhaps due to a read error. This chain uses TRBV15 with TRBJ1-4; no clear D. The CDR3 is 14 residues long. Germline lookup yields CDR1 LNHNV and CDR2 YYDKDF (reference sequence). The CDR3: CASSQATTNEKLFF. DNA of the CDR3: TGTGCCAGCAGCCAGGCGACAACTAATGAAAAACTGTTTTTT.

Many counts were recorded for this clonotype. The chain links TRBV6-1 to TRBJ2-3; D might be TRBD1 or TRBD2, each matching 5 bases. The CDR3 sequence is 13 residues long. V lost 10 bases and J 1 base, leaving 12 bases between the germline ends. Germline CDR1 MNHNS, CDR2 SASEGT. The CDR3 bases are TGTGCCAACCGGGACCCCCGCACAGATACGCAGTATTTT. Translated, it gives CANRDPRTDTQYF.